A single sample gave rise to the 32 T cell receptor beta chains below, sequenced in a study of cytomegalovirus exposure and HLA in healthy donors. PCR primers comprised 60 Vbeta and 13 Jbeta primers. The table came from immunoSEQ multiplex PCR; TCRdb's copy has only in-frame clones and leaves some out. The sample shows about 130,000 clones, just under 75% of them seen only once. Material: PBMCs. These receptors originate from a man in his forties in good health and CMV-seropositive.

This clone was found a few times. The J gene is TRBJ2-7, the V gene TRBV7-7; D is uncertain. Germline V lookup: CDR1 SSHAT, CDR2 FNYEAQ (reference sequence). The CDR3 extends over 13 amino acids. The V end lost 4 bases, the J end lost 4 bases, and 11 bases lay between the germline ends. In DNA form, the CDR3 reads TGTGCCAGCAGCTCCGCCAGGAATTACGAGCAGTACTTC. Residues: CASSSARNYEQYF. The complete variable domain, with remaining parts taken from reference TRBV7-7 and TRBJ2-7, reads GAGVSQSPRYKVTKRGQDVTLRCDPISSHATLYWYQQALGQGPEFLTYFNYEAQPDKSGLPSDRFSAERPEGSISTLTIQRTEQRDSAMYRCASSSARNYEQYFGPGTRLTVT.

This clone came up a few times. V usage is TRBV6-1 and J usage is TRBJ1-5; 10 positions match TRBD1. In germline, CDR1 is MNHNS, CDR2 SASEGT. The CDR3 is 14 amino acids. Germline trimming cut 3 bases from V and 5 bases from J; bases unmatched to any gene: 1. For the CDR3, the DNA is TGTGCCAGCAGTGACGGGACAGGGGATCAGCCCCAGCATTTT. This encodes CASSDGTGDQPQHF.

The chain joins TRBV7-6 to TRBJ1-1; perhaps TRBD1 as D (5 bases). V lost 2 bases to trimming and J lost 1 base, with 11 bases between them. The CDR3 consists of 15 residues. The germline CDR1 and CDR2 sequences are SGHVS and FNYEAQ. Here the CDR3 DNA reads TGTGCCAGCAGCTTAACGGTGGGGGGGAACACTGAAGCTTTCTTT. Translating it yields CASSLTVGGNTEAFF. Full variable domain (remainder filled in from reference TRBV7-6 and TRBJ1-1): GAGVSQSPRYKVTKRGQDVALRCDPISGHVSLYWYRQALGQGPEFLTYFNYEAQQDKSGLPNDRFSAERPEGSISTLTIQRTEQRDSAMYRCASSLTVGGNTEAFFGQGTRLTVV.

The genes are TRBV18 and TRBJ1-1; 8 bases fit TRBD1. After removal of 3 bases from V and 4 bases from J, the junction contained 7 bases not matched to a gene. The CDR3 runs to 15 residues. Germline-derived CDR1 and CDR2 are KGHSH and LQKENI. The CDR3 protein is CASSPQGARGTEAFF. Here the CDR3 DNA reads TGTGCCAGCTCACCGCAGGGGGCGCGGGGCACTGAAGCTTTCTTT.

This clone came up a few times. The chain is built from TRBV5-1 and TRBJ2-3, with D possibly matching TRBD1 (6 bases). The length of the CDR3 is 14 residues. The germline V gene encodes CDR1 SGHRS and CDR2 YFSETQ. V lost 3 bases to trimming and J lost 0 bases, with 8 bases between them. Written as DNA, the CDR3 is TGCGCCAGCAGCTCAGGACAGAGCACAGATACGCAGTATTTT. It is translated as CASSSGQSTDTQYF.

The CDR3 region has the DNA TGTGCCAGCAGCCACAGGGTTGGATACGAGCAGTACTTC. This codes for CASSHRVGYEQYF. This rearrangement joins TRBV4-2 to TRBJ2-7; D is perhaps TRBD1 (5 bases). Trimming pared 3 bases from V and 4 bases from J, leaving 10 bases between. CDR1 LGHNA and CDR2 YNFKEQ come from the germline V gene. CDR3 length: 13 residues.

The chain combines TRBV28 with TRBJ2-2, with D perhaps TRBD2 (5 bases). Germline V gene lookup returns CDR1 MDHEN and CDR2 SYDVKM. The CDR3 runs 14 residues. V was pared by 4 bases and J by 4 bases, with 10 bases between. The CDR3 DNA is TGTGCCAGCAGTTACCCCGGGGTCACCGGGGAGCTGTTTTTT. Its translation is CASSYPGVTGELFF.

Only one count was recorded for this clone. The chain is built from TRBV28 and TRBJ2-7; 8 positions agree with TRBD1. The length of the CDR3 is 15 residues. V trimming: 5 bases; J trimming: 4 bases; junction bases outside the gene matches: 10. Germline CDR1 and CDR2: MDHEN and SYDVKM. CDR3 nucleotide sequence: TGTGCCAGCAGTAACACTCAGGGGGCGAAGTACGAGCAGTACTTC. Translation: CASSNTQGAKYEQYF.

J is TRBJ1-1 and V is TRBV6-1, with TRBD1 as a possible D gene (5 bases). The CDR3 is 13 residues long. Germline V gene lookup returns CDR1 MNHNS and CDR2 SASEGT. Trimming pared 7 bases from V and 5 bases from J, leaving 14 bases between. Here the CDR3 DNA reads TGTGCCAGCATATACGGGGGGGAGACTGAAGCTTTCTTT. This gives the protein CASIYGGETEAFF.

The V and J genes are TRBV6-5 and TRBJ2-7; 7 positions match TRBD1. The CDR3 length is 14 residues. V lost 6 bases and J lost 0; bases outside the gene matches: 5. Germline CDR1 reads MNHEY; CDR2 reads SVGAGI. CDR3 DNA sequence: TGTGCCAGCAGCCAGGGGGTGTACTCCTACGAGCAGTACTTC. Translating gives CASSQGVYSYEQYF.

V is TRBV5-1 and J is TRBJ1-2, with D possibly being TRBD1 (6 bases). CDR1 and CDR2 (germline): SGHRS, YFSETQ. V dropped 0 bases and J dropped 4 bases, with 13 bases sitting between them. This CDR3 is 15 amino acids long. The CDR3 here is CASSLEQGSLYGYTF. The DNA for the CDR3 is TGCGCCAGCAGCTTGGAACAGGGAAGCCTCTATGGCTACACCTTC. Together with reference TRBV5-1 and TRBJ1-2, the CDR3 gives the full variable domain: KAGVTQTPRYLIKTRGQQVTLSCSPISGHRSVSWYQQTPGQGLQFLFEYFSETQRNKGNFPGRFSGRQFSNSRSEMNVSTLELGDSALYLCASSLEQGSLYGYTFGSGTRLTVV.

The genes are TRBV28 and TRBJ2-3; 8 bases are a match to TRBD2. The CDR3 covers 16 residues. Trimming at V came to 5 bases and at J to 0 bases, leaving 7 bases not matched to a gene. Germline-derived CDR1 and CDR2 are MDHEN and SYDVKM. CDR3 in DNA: TGTGCCAGCAGTCCACTACTAGCGGCGAGCACAGATACGCAGTATTTT. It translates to CASSPLLAASTDTQYF.

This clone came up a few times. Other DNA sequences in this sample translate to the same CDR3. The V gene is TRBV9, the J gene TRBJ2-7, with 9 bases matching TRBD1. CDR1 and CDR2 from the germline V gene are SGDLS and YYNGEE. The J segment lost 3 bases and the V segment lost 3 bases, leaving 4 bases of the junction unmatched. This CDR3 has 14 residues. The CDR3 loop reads CASSGDREGYEQYF. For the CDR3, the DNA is TGTGCCAGCAGCGGGGACAGGGAGGGCTACGAGCAGTACTTC.

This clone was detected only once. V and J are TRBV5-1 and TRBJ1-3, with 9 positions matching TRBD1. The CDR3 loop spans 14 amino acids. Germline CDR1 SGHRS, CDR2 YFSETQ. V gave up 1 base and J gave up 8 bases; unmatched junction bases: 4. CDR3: CASSLTGGRDTIYF. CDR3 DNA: TGCGCCAGCAGCTTGACAGGGGGCAGGGACACCATATATTTT. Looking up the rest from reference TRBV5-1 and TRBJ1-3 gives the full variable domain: KAGVTQTPRYLIKTRGQQVTLSCSPISGHRSVSWYQQTPGQGLQFLFEYFSETQRNKGNFPGRFSGRQFSNSRSEMNVSTLELGDSALYLCASSLTGGRDTIYFGEGSWLTVV.

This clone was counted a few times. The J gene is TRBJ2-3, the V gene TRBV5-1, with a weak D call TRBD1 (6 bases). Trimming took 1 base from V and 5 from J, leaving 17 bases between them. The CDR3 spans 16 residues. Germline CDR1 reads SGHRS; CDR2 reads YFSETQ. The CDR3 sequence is CASSLSRTGKQDTQYF. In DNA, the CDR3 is TGCGCCAGCAGCTTGTCCAGAACAGGGAAGCAAGATACGCAGTATTTT. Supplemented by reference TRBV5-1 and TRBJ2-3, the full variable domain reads KAGVTQTPRYLIKTRGQQVTLSCSPISGHRSVSWYQQTPGQGLQFLFEYFSETQRNKGNFPGRFSGRQFSNSRSEMNVSTLELGDSALYLCASSLSRTGKQDTQYFGPGTRLTVL.

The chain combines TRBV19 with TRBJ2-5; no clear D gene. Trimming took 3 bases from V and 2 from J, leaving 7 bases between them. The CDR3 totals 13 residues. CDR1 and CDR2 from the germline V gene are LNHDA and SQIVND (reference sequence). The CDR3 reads CASSIARQETQYF. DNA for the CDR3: TGTGCCAGTAGTATCGCCAGGCAAGAGACCCAGTACTTC.

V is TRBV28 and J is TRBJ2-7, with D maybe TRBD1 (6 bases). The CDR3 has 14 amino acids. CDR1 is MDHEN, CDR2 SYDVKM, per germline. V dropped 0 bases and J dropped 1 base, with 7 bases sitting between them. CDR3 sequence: CASSLWDRSYEQYF. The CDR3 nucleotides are TGTGCCAGCAGTTTATGGGACAGATCCTACGAGCAGTACTTC. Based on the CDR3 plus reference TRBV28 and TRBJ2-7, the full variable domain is DVKVTQSSRYLVKRTGEKVFLECVQDMDHENMFWYRQDPGLGLRLIYFSYDVKMKEKGDIPEGYSVSREKKERFSLILESASTNQTSMYLCASSLWDRSYEQYFGPGTRLTVT.

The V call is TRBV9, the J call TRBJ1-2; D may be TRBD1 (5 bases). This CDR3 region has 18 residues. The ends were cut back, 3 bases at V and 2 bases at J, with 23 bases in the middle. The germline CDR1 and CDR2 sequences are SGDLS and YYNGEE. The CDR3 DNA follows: TGTGCCAGCAGCGAGGGTACACGCCCTCTTGGGGCAAACTATGGCTACACCTTC. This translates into CASSEGTRPLGANYGYTF.

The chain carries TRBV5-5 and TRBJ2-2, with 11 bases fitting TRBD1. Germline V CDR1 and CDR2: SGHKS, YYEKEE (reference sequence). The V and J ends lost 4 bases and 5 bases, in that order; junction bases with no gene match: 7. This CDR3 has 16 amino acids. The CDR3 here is CASSIGQGARTGELFF. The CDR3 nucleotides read TGTGCCAGCAGCATAGGACAGGGGGCGCGTACCGGGGAGCTGTTTTTT.

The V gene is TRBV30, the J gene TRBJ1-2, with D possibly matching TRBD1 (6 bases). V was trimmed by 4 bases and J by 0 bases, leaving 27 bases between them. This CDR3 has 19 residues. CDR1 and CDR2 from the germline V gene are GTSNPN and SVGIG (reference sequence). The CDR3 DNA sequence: TGTGCCTGGACCAGGGGCGGCAGGGAGGGACTCGGAGCTAACTATGGCTACACCTTC. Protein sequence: CAWTRGGREGLGANYGYTF.

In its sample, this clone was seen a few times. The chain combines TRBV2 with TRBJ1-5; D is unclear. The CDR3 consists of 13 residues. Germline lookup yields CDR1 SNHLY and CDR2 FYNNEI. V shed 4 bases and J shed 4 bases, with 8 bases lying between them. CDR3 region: CASSGTNNQPQHF. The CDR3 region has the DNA TGTGCCAGCAGTGGAACAAATAATCAGCCCCAGCATTTT.

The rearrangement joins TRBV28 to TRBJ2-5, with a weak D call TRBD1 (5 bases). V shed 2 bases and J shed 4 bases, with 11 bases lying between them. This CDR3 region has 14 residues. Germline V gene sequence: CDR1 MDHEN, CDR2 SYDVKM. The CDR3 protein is CASSLPTRVETQYF. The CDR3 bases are TGTGCCAGCAGTTTACCCACCAGGGTAGAGACCCAGTACTTC.

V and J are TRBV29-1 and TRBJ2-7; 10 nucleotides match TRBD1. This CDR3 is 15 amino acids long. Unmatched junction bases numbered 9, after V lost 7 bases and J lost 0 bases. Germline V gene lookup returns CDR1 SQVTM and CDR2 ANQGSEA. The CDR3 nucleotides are TGCAGCGGGACCCTTGGACAGGGGGTCTCCTACGAGCAGTACTTC. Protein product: CSGTLGQGVSYEQYF.

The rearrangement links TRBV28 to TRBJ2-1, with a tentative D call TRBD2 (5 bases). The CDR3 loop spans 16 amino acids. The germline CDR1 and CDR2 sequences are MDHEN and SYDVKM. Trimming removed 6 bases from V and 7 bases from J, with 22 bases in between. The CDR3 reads CASSLAISESWNEQFF. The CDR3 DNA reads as TGTGCCAGCAGCCTTGCCATTAGCGAAAGCTGGAATGAGCAGTTCTTC.

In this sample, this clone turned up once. CDR3 coding DNA: TGTGCCAGCAGCTTTTCATTGCTAGCGAGAGATACGCAGTATTTT. Translated: CASSFSLLARDTQYF. The chain is built from TRBV11-2 and TRBJ2-3, with D possibly TRBD2 on 6 matching bases. V lost 3 bases to trimming and J lost 5 bases, with 15 bases between them. Germline CDR1 SGHAT, CDR2 FQNNGV. The CDR3 is 15 amino acids.

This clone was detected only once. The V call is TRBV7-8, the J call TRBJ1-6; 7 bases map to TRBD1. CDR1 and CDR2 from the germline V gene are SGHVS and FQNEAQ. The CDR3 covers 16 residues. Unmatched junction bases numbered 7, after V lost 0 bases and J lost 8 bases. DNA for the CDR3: TGTGCCAGCAGCTTAGCGAGGAACAGGGGATATTCACCCCTCCACTTT. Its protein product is CASSLARNRGYSPLHF.

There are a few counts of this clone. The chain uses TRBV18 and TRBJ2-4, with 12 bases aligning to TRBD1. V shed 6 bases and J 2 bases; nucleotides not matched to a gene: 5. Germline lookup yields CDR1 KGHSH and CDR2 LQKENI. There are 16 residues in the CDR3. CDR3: CASSPGQGASKNIQYF. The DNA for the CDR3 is TGTGCCAGCTCCCCGGGACAGGGGGCTTCCAAAAACATTCAGTACTTC. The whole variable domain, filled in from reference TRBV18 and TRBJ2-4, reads NAGVMQNPRHLVRRRGQEARLRCSPMKGHSHVYWYRQLPEEGLKFMVYLQKENIIDESGMPKERFSAEFPKEGPSILRIQQVVRGDSAAYFCASSPGQGASKNIQYFGAGTRLSVL.

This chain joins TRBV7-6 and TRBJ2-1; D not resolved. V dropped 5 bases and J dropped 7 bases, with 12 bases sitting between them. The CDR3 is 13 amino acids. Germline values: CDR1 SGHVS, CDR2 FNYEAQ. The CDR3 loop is CASSPTVANEQFF. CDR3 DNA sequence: TGTGCCAGCAGCCCTACTGTCGCAAATGAGCAGTTCTTC.

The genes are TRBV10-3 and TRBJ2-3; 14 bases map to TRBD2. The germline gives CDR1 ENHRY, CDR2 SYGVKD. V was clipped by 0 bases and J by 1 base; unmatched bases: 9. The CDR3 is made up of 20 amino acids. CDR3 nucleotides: TGTGCCATCAGTGAGTCGGGGGGACTAGCGGGAGTTCGGGGCACAGATACGCAGTATTTT. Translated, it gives CAISESGGLAGVRGTDTQYF.

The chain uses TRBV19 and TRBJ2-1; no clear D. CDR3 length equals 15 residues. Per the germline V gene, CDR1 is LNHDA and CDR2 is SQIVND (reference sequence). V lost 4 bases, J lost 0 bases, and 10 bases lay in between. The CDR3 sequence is CASSSDRSSYNEQFF. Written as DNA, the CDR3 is TGTGCCAGTAGTAGCGACCGGAGCTCCTACAATGAGCAGTTCTTC.

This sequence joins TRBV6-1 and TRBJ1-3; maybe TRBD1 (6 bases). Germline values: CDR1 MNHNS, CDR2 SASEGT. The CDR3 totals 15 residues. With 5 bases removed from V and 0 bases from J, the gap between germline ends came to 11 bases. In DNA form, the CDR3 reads TGTGCCAGCAGTAAAGACAGGCTCTCTGGAAACACCATATATTTT. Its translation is CASSKDRLSGNTIYF.

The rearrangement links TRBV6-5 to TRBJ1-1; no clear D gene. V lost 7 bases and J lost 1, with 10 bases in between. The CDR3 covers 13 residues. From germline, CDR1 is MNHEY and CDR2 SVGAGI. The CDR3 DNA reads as TGTGCCAGCAATTTCGGTGGGAACACTGAAGCTTTCTTT. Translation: CASNFGGNTEAFF.